The 3 T cell receptor beta chains presented below share a single source sample, sequenced in a study of T cells after yellow fever vaccination. TCRdb re-called the 5' RACE reads through MiXCR, storing one row per CDR3 protein. The table records 120,000 or so distinct CDR3 sequences, approximately 16% of them present only once. The input for sequencing was CD8+ T cells sorted from PBMCs, taken 5 days after the yellow fever booster vaccination. The source of these receptors is a man between 18 and 35 years old who received the YFV17D yellow fever vaccine.

V is TRBV19 and J is TRBJ2-1; D not certain. This CDR3 has 13 residues. From germline, CDR1 is LNHDA and CDR2 SQIVND (reference sequence). V lost 8 bases and J lost 10, with 18 bases in between. The CDR3: CASFGDRPAEQFF. DNA of the CDR3: TGTGCCAGTTTTGGGGATAGACCGGCCGAGCAGTTCTTC. The full variable domain, with the rest looked up from reference TRBV19 and TRBJ2-1, is DGGITQSPKYLFRKEGQNVTLSCEQNLNHDAMYWYRQDPGQGLRLIYYSQIVNDFQKGDIAEGYSVSREKKESFPLTVTSAQKNPTAFYLCASFGDRPAEQFFGPGTRLTVL.

The rearrangement links TRBV27 to TRBJ2-7, with 8 bases identical to TRBD1. Trimming removed 5 bases from V and 3 bases from J; junction bases left unmatched: 6. Germline V gene data show CDR1 as MNHEY and CDR2 as SMNVEV (reference sequence). The CDR3 sequence is 14 residues long. The CDR3 loop is CASSHQDRDYEQYF. DNA for the CDR3: TGTGCCAGCAGTCACCAGGACAGGGACTACGAGCAGTACTTC.

This clonotype has only a few counts. The gene calls are TRBV5-5 and TRBJ2-1; 7 bases line up with TRBD2. Germline V gives CDR1 SGHKS, CDR2 YYEKEE (reference sequence). Trimming removed 3 bases from V and 8 bases from J; junction bases left unmatched: 8. This CDR3 has 14 residues. The CDR3 protein is CASSSRLGRDEQFF. The CDR3 DNA reads TGTGCCAGCAGCTCCCGACTAGGGAGGGATGAGCAGTTCTTC.